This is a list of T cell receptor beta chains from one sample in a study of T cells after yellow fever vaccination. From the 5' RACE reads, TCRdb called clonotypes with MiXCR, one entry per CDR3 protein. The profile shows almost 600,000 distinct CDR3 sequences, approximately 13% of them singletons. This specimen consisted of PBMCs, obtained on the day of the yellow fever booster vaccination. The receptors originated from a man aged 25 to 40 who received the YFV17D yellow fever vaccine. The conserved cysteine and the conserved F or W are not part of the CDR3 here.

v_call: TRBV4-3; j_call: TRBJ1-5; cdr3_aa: ASSQDISGNQPQH
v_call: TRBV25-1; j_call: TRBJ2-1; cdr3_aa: ASSDKPGQGTYNEQF
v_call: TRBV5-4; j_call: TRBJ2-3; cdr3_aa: ASSLERSGPPQY
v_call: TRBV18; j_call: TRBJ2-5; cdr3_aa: ASSQQGVEETQY
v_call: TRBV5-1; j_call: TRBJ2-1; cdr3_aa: ASSLGKFLGREQHNEQF
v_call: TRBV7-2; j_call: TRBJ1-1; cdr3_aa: ASSERAF
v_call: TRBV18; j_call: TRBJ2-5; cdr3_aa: ASSRDGQAGQETQY
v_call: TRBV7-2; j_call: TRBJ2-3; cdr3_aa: ANTLTGSTDTQY
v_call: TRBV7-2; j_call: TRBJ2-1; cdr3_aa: ASSSAGTSHNEQF
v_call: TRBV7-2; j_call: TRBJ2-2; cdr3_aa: ASSPLAVHGELF
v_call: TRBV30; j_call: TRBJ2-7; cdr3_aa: AWSTGGSTREQY
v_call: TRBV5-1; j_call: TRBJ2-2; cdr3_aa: ASSLTVNTGELF
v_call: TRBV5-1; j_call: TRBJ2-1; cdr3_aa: ASSPDNSYNEQF
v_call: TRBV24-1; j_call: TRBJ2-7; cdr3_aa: ATSVHLRTGSYEQY
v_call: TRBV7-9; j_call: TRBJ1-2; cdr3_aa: ASSLGQGWSGYT
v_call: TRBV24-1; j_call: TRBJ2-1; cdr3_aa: ATSTGSSYNEQF
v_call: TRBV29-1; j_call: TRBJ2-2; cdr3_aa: SVYSVVNTGELF
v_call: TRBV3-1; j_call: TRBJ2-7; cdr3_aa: ASSPSWGRPEFSSYEQY
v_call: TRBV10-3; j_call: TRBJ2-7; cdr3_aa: AITGTSGSLDEQY
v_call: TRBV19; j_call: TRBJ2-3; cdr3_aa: ASSIAGVTDTQY
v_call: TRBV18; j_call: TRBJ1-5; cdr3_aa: ASSEGGSNQPQH
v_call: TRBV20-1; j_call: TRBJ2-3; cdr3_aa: SARDIIGLAGADTQY
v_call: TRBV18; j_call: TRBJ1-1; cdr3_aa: ASSPELGNTEAF
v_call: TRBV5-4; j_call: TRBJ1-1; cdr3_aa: ASSSGTDYTEAF
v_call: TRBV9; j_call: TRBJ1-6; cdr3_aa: ASSVGVEPLH
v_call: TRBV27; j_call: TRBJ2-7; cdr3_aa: ASSSRTTSSYEQY
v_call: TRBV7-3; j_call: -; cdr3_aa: ASSSNSQGGSVEQY
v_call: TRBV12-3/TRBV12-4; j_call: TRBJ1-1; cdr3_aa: ASRQGAMNTEAF
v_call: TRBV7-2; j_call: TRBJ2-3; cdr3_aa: ASSFAGVPPTDTQY
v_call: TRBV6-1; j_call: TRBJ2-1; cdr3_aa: ASSHRGIRYNEQF
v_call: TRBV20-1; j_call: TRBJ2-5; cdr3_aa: SAIFSGSETQY
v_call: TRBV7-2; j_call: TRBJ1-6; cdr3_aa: ASSLSGGPTNSPLH
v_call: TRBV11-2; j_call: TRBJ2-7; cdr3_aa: ASSLTSGSEVSSYEQY
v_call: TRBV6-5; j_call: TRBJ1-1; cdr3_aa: ASSWQQGNTEAF
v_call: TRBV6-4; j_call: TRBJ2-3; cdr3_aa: ASSLTSGEGHTDTQY
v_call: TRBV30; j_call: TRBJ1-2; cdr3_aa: AWSPAGGYT
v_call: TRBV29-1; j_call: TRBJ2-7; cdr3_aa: SVDQDRTGEQY
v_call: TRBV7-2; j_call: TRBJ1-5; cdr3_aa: ASSIKRQDQPQH
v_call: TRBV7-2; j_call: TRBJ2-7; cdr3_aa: ASSPRGGDSGWEQY
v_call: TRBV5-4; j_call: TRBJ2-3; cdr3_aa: ASSLTDPDTQY
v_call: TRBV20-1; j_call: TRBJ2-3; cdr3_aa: SLLGASTDTQY
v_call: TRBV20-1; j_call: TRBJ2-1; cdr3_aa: SWEGDSYNEQF
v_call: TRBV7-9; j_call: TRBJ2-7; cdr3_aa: ASSSIGSTYEQY
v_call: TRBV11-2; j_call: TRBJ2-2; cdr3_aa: ASSSGWGESAGELF
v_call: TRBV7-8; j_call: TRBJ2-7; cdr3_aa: ASTPSREGFDYEQY
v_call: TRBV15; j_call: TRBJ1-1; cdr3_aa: ATSPGTGGVNTEAF
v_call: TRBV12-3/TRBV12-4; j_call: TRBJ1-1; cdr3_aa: ASSPLRTGASAAF
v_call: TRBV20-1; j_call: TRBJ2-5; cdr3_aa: SARGGGPSQETQY
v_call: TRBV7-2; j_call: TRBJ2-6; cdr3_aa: ASIPLSGSGANVLT
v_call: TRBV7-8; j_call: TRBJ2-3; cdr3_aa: ASSLSGTGGVDTQY
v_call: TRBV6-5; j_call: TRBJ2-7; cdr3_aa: ASSSVNTGLTYEQY
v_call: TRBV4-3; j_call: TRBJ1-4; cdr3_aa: ASSQLGQPSEKLF
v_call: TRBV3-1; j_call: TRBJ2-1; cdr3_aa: ASSHAPGGDNEQF
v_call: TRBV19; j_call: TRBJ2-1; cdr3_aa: ASSAGDTNEQF
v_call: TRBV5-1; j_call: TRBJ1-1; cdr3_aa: ASSFARAGNTEAF